The 10 T cell receptor beta chains below come from one sample, sequenced in a study of cytotoxic CD8 clonotypes in ibrutinib-treated CLL. The data were produced by immunoSEQ multiplex PCR, yet TCRdb's version contains in-frame clones alone and is incomplete. The top ten hold roughly a quarter of the sample, which has over 45,000 clones, roughly 54% seen once. The sequenced sample was PBMCs, obtained at disease progression, from a patient treated with ibrutinib. The source of these receptors is a human donor with chronic lymphocytic leukemia.

This clone was observed a few times. In DNA form, the CDR3 reads TGTGCCATCAGTGGCGGGGGGACAGATACGCAGTATTTT. Amino acids: CAISGGGTDTQYF. This chain joins TRBV10-3 and TRBJ2-3, with 8 bases lining up with TRBD2. The CDR3 totals 13 residues. J gave up 3 bases and V 4 bases, and 0 bases lay outside the gene matches. Germline CDR1 and CDR2: ENHRY and SYGVKD.

This chain connects TRBV20-1 to TRBJ2-1; D not resolved. V lost 3 bases and J lost 8, with 8 bases in between. CDR1 DFQATT and CDR2 SNEGSKA come from the germline V gene (reference sequence). The CDR3 extends over 11 amino acids. The CDR3 is CSASRRYEQFF. CDR3 DNA: TGCAGTGCTAGTAGAAGGTATGAGCAGTTCTTC.

This clone was counted between two and nine times. The rearrangement joins TRBV19 to TRBJ2-2; 7 nucleotides line up with TRBD2. V shed 3 bases, J shed 1 base, and the junction held 5 bases outside the gene matches. The germline V gene encodes CDR1 LNHDA and CDR2 SQIVND (reference sequence). This CDR3 has 16 residues. CDR3 nucleotides: TGTGCCAGTAGTATTCAGGCTAGCGGGAACACCGGGGAGCTGTTTTTT. Amino acid sequence: CASSIQASGNTGELFF.

This chain joins TRBV5-1 and TRBJ2-2, with D unresolved. Trimming shortened V by 0 bases and J by 0 bases, and 18 bases separated the two germline ends. The CDR3 is 19 residues long. Germline V gene lookup returns CDR1 SGHRS and CDR2 YFSETQ. In DNA form, the CDR3 reads TGCGCCAGCAGCTTGGCCCCAGCCACCCATCCCTCGAACACCGGGGAGCTGTTTTTT. Its protein is CASSLAPATHPSNTGELFF.

This clone was recorded only once. The chain uses TRBV7-3 and TRBJ2-3; the D is unclear. This CDR3 comprises 13 residues. V lost 1 base to trimming and J lost 3 bases, with 5 bases between them. Per the germline V gene, CDR1 is SGHTA and CDR2 is FQGTGA. DNA of the CDR3: TGTGCCAGCAGCTTAAGGCCTACAGATACGCAGTATTTT. This translates into CASSLRPTDTQYF.

The V gene is TRBV6-1, the J gene TRBJ2-7, with D possibly being TRBD1 (5 bases). The V gene's germline CDR1 is MNHNS and CDR2 SASEGT. The CDR3 sequence is 15 residues long. V gave up 6 bases and J gave up 0 bases, with 15 bases separating them. The chain's CDR3 is CASRGRPSSSYEQYF. CDR3 in DNA: TGTGCCAGCAGGGGGCGACCGAGCAGCTCCTACGAGCAGTACTTC.

This clone appeared a few times. J is TRBJ1-1 and V is TRBV30, with TRBD1 identical over 7 bases. Germline loops: CDR1 GTSNPN, CDR2 SVGIG (reference sequence). Trimming took 3 bases from V and 3 from J; bases not matched to a gene: 1. CDR3 size: 12 residues. Here the CDR3 DNA reads TGTGCCTGGAGCGGACAGGACACTGAAGCTTTCTTT. It encodes CAWSGQDTEAFF.

A few counts support this clone. V usage is TRBV18 and J usage is TRBJ2-5; D unresolved. The CDR3 totals 11 residues. V lost 3 bases, J lost 1 base, and 0 bases lay in between. CDR1 and CDR2 from the germline V gene are KGHSH and LQKENI. The CDR3 coding sequence is TGTGCCAGCTCACCCCAAGAGACCCAGTACTTC. It translates to CASSPQETQYF.

The chain links TRBV5-1 to TRBJ1-1; possible D gene TRBD1, 6 bases. The germline V gene encodes CDR1 SGHRS and CDR2 YFSETQ. The CDR3 loop spans 16 amino acids. Deletions cut 0 bases from V and 1 base from J, with 13 bases between. The CDR3 bases are TGCGCCAGCAGCTTGGCCTCTCGGGGACAGAACACTGAAGCTTTCTTT. Encoded protein: CASSLASRGQNTEAFF.

V and J are TRBV7-9 and TRBJ2-4, with D possibly being TRBD1 (6 bases). V dropped 0 bases and J dropped 9 bases, with 15 bases sitting between them. The CDR3 has 15 amino acids. CDR1 SEHNR and CDR2 FQNEAQ come from the germline V gene (reference sequence). This CDR3 is CASSLAPRDKGIQYF. CDR3 bases: TGTGCCAGCAGCTTAGCGCCTCGGGACAAAGGCATTCAGTACTTC. Looking up the rest from reference TRBV7-9 and TRBJ2-4 gives the full variable domain: DTGVSQNPRHKITKRGQNVTFRCDPISEHNRLYWYRQTLGQGPEFLTYFQNEAQLEKSRLLSDRFSAERPKGSFSTLEIQRTEQGDSAMYLCASSLAPRDKGIQYFGAGTRLSVL.